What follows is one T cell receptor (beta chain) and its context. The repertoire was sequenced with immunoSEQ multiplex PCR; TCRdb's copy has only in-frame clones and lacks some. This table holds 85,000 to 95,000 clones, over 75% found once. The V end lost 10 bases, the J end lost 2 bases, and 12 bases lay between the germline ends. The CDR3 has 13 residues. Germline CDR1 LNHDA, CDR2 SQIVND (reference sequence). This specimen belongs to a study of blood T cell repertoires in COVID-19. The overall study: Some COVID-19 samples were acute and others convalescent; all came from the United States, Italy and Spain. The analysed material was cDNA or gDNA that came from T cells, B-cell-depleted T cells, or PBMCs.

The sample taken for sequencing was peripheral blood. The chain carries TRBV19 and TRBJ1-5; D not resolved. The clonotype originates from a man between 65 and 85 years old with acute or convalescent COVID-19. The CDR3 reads CATRSDGNQPQHF. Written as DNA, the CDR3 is TGTGCCACCAGGTCAGACGGCAATCAGCCCCAGCATTTT.